The 5 T cell receptor beta chains presented below share a single source sample, sequenced in a study of Graves' ophthalmopathy and Graves' hyperthyroidism. The sequenced template was RNA, covering the TCR beta CDR3 region. First-round RT-PCR used HTBI primers; second-round multiplex PCR followed. TCRdb reanalysed the multiplex PCR reads using MiXCR and keeps one entry per CDR3 protein. The repertoire holds around 170,000 distinct CDR3 sequences, with around two fifths as singletons. Specimen: peripheral blood. All receptors come from a woman between 40 and 50 years old with Graves' ophthalmopathy.

There are a few counts of this clonotype. The chain employs TRBV12-3 or TRBV12-4 and TRBJ2-7; D gene uncertain. Trimming left V 4 bases short and J 3 bases short, with 28 bases between. The CDR3 is 19 residues long. The CDR3 DNA follows: TGTGCCAGCAGTTACCGCCCTCCCTCCATCTCACCCAAGGTCTACGAGCAGTACTTC. Its translation is CASSYRPPSISPKVYEQYF.

This clonotype was seen at least ten times. The V call is TRBV12-3 or TRBV12-4, the J call TRBJ2-7; D perhaps matches TRBD2 (6 bases). Trimming left V 3 bases short and J 3 bases short, with 9 bases between. The CDR3 has 13 residues. CDR3 bases: TGTGCCAGCAGTTTGGGGCGGGACTACGAGCAGTACTTC. This translates into CASSLGRDYEQYF.

This clonotype was picked up a small number of times. The chain has TRBV2 and TRBJ1-2; D gene ambiguous. There are 13 residues in the CDR3. V was cut by 6 bases and J by 4 bases, with 12 bases left in between. Looked up from germline, CDR1 is SNHLY and CDR2 is FYNNEI. The CDR3 spells CASRGPSTYGYTF. CDR3 coding DNA: TGTGCCAGCAGAGGACCATCCACCTATGGCTACACCTTC.

J is TRBJ2-7 and V is TRBV6-1; no reliable D call. This CDR3 spans 12 amino acids. Germline CDR1 reads MNHNS; CDR2 reads SASEGT. Trimming took off 8 bases at V and 3 bases at J, with 11 bases between the two ends. The CDR3 coding sequence is TGTGCCAGCGGGGTGAACAGCTACGAGCAGTACTTC. Protein sequence: CASGVNSYEQYF.

J is TRBJ2-5 and V is TRBV7-2; TRBD1 agrees at 7 bases. The CDR3 consists of 15 residues. Germline-derived CDR1 and CDR2 are SGHTA and FQGNSA. V lost 7 bases to trimming and J lost 2 bases; unmatched junction nucleotides: 10. The CDR3 loop is CASTPMGQSQETQYF. For the CDR3, the DNA is TGTGCCAGCACCCCTATGGGACAGTCACAAGAGACCCAGTACTTC.